This T cell receptor (beta chain) was captured by sequencing in a study of blood T cell repertoires in COVID-19 (dated by TCRdb to 2020 to 2021). Concerning the study at large: Collaborator samples came from the United States, Italy and Spain and covered acute and convalescent phases of COVID-19. The prospective study material was composed of cDNA or gDNA derived from T cells, B-cell-depleted T cells, or PBMCs. Deeply sampled blood TCRbeta repertoires from subjects exposed to, actively infected with, or recovered from COVID-19 were included in the dataset. The repertoires were made available in a free public database intended to serve as a resource for research on the immune response to SARS-CoV-2. The samples were drawn from two sources: the first 160 participants of the ongoing ImmuneRACE study, and over 950 subjects contributed by 6 global collaborators. The sample metadata nearly always contained a de-identified subject ID, COVID-19 status, age in years and sex. HLA class I and class II types, where available, came from metadata supplied by the sample provider rather than from assay-based typing.

Overall results and qualifications from the work: The quantity of clinical and demographic metadata differed by source and by participant and was supplied without curation.

TCRbeta CDR3 regions were amplified from genomic DNA by means of the immunoSEQ Assay, a bias-controlled multiplex PCR. Per the original workflow: The number of nucleated cells in each sample was estimated from the amplification of reference gene primers within the assay. To quantify the absolute abundance of each unique TCRbeta CDR3 rearrangement, sequence reads were collapsed and filtered. For each sample, productive Simpson clonality was calculated as the square root of Simpson's diversity index across productive rearrangements. The source is immuneACCESS, and TCRdb retained only in-frame sequences with V and J called. Part of the clones is not carried over; for the studies checked, unresolved V genes explain less than half of this, and the remainder is unexplained. V, J and clone size were drawn from that table, and D and trimming were deduced from the DNA. This sample gives some 150,000 clones in total; 80% to 90% of them show up just once. The ten top clones hold under 8.5% of the sample.

Comment on this clone: Its antigen remains unidentified. Base qualities are missing; no much larger clone stands one base away.

Samples from volunteer blood donors who had recovered from COVID-19 were contributed by a second Seattle source. Collaborating institutions collected whole blood in K2EDTA tubes following their own protocols. For TCRbeta analysis, collaborator samples were shipped as frozen whole blood, as isolated PBMCs, or as DNA extracted from either sample type. From the germline V gene, CDR1 is KGHDR and CDR2 is SFDVKD. V loses 2 bases of germline sequence and J loses 4 bases, and the interval between the two ends is 13 bases. From the cysteine through the phenylalanine, the CDR3 covers 15 amino acids. Only CDR3 DNA is held: 45 bases, read in frame from base 1.

The receptor was isolated from a man in his forties who had recovered from COVID-19. The sequence joins TRBV24-1 to TRBJ2-5, with TRBD1 tentatively as D gene (5 bases match). Input material: peripheral blood. The base sequence is TGTGCCACCAGTGATTCCCTACTACAGGCAGAGACCCAGTACTTC. Its protein reads: CATSDSLLQAETQYF.